This paragraph covers one T cell receptor beta chain sequence. Its antigen is as yet unknown. This CDR3 contains 15 residues. The V and J ends lost 2 bases and 10 bases respectively, with 19 bases between them. Germline CDR1 and CDR2: LGHNT and FRNRAP. The data belong to a study of Ad26.COV2.S vaccination and SARS-CoV-2 variants. Findings and limits, study-wide: Ad26.COV2.S recipients had broader spike-specific TCRs (P = 0.0014).

Some clones are missing from TCRdb's copy, which holds only in-frame ones; the method was immunoSEQ multiplex PCR. This sample carries around 350,000 clones, about 91% of them seen once, and the ten largest clones take 3% to 4%. V gene TRBV12-5 combines with J gene TRBJ2-3; possible D gene TRBD2, 6 bases. Sequenced material: peripheral blood, taken after recovery from COVID-19. This TCR came from a human donor who had recovered from COVID-19. The DNA of the CDR3 is TGTGCTAGTGGTTTGCCCCCCCGCCCCGGGAGTGCGCAGTATTTT. It specifies CASGLPPRPGSAQYF.